A single sample is the source of the 15 T cell receptor beta chains below, sequenced in a study of shared clonotypes between healthy human individuals. TCRdb's copy holds only in-frame clones and misses some; the assay was immunoSEQ multiplex PCR. The repertoire holds more than 900,000 clones, with more than 75% as singletons. The sample consisted of memory CD4+ T cells from PBMCs. Subset described: CD45RA-negative fraction. These receptors all stem from a man in his late teens or twenties in good health. Some clones in this sample may be carry-over from other donors' samples.

About this clone itself: Other nucleotide sequences from this sample produce the same CDR3. This sequence joins TRBV2 and TRBJ2-7; D remains ambiguous. Trimming stripped 8 bases from V and 3 bases from J, with 8 bases between. The CDR3 has 11 residues. Per germline, CDR1 SNHLY and CDR2 FYNNEI. The CDR3 coding sequence is TGTGCCAGCTCTCCCATCTACGAGCAGTACTTC. It translates to CASSPIYEQYF.

CDR3 loop: CASSVTGYGYTF. Written as DNA, the CDR3 is TGTGCCAGCAGTGTGACAGGCTATGGCTACACCTTC. The chain combines TRBV6-1 with TRBJ1-2; possible D gene TRBD1, 6 bases. CDR3 size: 12 residues. V was pared by 4 bases and J by 4 bases, with 7 bases between. Germline lookup yields CDR1 MNHNS and CDR2 SASEGT.

V gene TRBV27 combines with J gene TRBJ1-1; D unclear. V gave up 6 bases and J gave up 1 base, with 15 bases separating them. The CDR3 has 15 amino acids. Germline loops: CDR1 MNHEY, CDR2 SMNVEV (reference sequence). CDR3 region: CASSSTRTGNTEAFF. In nucleotides, the CDR3 is TGTGCCAGCAGCTCAACGCGGACTGGGAACACTGAAGCTTTCTTT.

The chain links TRBV5-1 to TRBJ1-2; the match to TRBD1 covers 7 bases. CDR3 length equals 13 residues. Germline CDR1 and CDR2: SGHRS and YFSETQ. V lost 5 bases, J lost 10 bases, and 11 bases stayed unmatched. CDR3 region: CASRTGQVEHYTF. DNA for the CDR3: TGCGCCAGCAGGACCGGACAGGTCGAGCACTACACCTTC. The variable domain in full, with the rest retrieved from reference TRBV5-1 and TRBJ1-2, is KAGVTQTPRYLIKTRGQQVTLSCSPISGHRSVSWYQQTPGQGLQFLFEYFSETQRNKGNFPGRFSGRQFSNSRSEMNVSTLELGDSALYLCASRTGQVEHYTFGSGTRLTVV.

This clone was counted between two and nine times. This chain connects TRBV6-5 to TRBJ2-7; 10 bases fit TRBD2. J gave up 2 bases and V 7 bases, and 5 bases lay outside the gene matches. CDR3 length equals 14 residues. In germline, CDR1 is MNHEY, CDR2 SVGAGI. This chain's CDR3 is CASTLSGRAYEQYF. The CDR3 coding sequence is TGTGCCAGCACCCTAAGCGGGAGGGCCTACGAGCAGTACTTC.

V is TRBV6-5 and J is TRBJ1-1, with 8 bases that match TRBD1. Losses at the gene ends were 6 bases for V and 6 bases for J; bases not matched to a gene: 6. The CDR3 spans 13 residues. Germline CDR1 is MNHEY and CDR2 is SVGAGI. CDR3 DNA: TGTGCCAGCAGGCCGACAGGGGACGCTGAAGCTTTCTTT. Translated: CASRPTGDAEAFF.

This chain links TRBV30 with TRBJ1-1; possible D gene TRBD1, 5 bases. Between the trimmed V and J ends, which lost 0 bases and 4 bases, there was a span of 9 bases. This CDR3 is built from 13 residues. Germline CDR1 and CDR2: GTSNPN and SVGIG (reference sequence). The CDR3 sequence: CAWSVAGGTEAFF. As DNA, the CDR3 is TGTGCCTGGAGTGTAGCGGGGGGCACTGAAGCTTTCTTT.

The J gene is TRBJ1-1, the V gene TRBV29-1, with 7 nucleotides matching TRBD1. V was clipped by 7 bases and J by 1 base; unmatched bases: 6. The length of the CDR3 is 13 residues. Germline V gene lookup returns CDR1 SQVTM and CDR2 ANQGSEA. As DNA, the CDR3 is TGCAGCGGGAAGGGACAGCAGAACACTGAAGCTTTCTTT. Translating it yields CSGKGQQNTEAFF.

This clone was counted at least ten times. This rearrangement joins TRBV30 to TRBJ2-7, with 7 nucleotides matching TRBD1. Looked up from germline, CDR1 is GTSNPN and CDR2 is SVGIG (reference sequence). The CDR3 totals 12 residues. The trim removed 5 bases at V and 3 bases at J, leaving 4 bases unmatched. CDR3 amino acids: CAWSQGRYEQYF. In DNA form, the CDR3 reads TGTGCCTGGTCACAGGGGCGCTACGAGCAGTACTTC.

To note about this clone: This likely reflects a read error, since a far larger clone is one base away. The rearrangement uses TRBV20-1 and TRBJ1-5; 12 bases are shared with TRBD1. The CDR3 covers 11 residues. The V gene's germline CDR1 is DFQATT and CDR2 SNEGSKA (reference sequence). The trim removed 6 bases at V and 12 bases at J, leaving 3 bases unmatched. The CDR3: CSAGTGGHQHF. In DNA, the CDR3 is TGCAGTGCCGGGACAGGGGGCCACCAGCATTTT.

The gene calls are TRBV2 and TRBJ1-1, with D unclear. Trimming cost V 8 bases and J 1 base, with 11 bases left between them. Per germline, CDR1 SNHLY and CDR2 FYNNEI. The CDR3 sequence is 13 residues long. The DNA for the CDR3 is TGTGCCAGCCGGCGGGCTGGGAACACTGAAGCTTTCTTT. Encoded protein: CASRRAGNTEAFF.

V is TRBV9 and J is TRBJ2-3; the match to TRBD2 covers 7 bases. The germline CDR1 and CDR2 sequences are SGDLS and YYNGEE. This CDR3 has 16 amino acids. Losses at the gene ends were 3 bases for V and 0 bases for J; bases not matched to a gene: 7. The CDR3 sequence is CASSARSGTSTDTQYF. The DNA of the CDR3 is TGTGCCAGCAGCGCCCGAAGCGGGACTAGCACAGATACGCAGTATTTT.

This clone was detected many times. The V call is TRBV28, the J call TRBJ1-4; 11 nucleotides align to TRBD1. V was pared by 7 bases and J by 8 bases, with 9 bases of the junction left unmatched. The CDR3 consists of 15 residues. Per germline, CDR1 MDHEN and CDR2 SYDVKM. The CDR3 DNA reads TGTGCCAGCAAGGGCGGACAGGGGGCGGGAGAAAAACTGTTTTTT. Residues: CASKGGQGAGEKLFF.

Turning to this clone: Being one base from a much bigger clone, this may be a read error. Within the sample, other DNA sequences also encode this same CDR3. V gene TRBV7-2 combines with J gene TRBJ1-5, with D possibly TRBD1 on 5 matching bases. V lost 1 base and J lost 5, with 6 bases in between. This CDR3 region has 13 residues. Germline CDR1 SGHTA, CDR2 FQGNSA. CDR3 in amino acids: CASSLGGDQPQHF. For the CDR3, the DNA is TGTGCCAGCAGCTTAGGAGGGGATCAGCCCCAGCATTTT.

The chain uses TRBV7-8 and TRBJ2-2; D gene ambiguous. The V gene lost 0 bases and the J gene lost 6 bases, with 5 bases spanning the gap. Germline values: CDR1 SGHVS, CDR2 FQNEAQ. The length of the CDR3 is 13 residues. CDR3 sequence: CASSLARAGELFF. CDR3 bases: TGTGCCAGCAGCTTAGCAAGGGCCGGGGAGCTGTTTTTT.